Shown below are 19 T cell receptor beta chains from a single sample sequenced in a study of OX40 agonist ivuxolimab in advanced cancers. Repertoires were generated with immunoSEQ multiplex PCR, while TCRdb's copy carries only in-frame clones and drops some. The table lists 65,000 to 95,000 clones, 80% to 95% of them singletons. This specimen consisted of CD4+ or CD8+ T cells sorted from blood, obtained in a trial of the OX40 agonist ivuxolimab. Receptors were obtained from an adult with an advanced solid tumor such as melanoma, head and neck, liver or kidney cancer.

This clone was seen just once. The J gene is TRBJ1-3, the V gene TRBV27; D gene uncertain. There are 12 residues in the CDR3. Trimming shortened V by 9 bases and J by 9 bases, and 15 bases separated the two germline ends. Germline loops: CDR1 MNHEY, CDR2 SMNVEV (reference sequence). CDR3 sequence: CARIRFHCTIYF. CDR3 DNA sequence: TGTGCCAGGATAAGATTTCATTGCACCATATATTTT.

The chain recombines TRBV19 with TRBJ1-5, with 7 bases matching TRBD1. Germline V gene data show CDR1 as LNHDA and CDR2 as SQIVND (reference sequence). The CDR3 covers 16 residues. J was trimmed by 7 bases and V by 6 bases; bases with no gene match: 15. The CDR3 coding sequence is TGTGCCAGTAGCCACCTGACGACAGGGCAAGGGCAGCCCCAGCATTTT. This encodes CASSHLTTGQGQPQHF.

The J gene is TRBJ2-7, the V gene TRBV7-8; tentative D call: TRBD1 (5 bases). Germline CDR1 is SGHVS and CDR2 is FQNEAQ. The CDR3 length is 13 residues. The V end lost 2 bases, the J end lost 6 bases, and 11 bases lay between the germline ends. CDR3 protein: CASSLRRAGEQYF. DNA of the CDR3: TGTGCCAGCAGCTTACGCAGGGCAGGCGAGCAGTACTTC.

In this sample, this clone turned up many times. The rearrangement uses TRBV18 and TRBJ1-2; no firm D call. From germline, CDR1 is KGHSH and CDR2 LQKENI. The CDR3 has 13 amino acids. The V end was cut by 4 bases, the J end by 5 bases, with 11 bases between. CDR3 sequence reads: CASSLQSEYGYTF. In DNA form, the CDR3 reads TGTGCCAGCTCACTCCAATCGGAGTATGGCTACACCTTC.

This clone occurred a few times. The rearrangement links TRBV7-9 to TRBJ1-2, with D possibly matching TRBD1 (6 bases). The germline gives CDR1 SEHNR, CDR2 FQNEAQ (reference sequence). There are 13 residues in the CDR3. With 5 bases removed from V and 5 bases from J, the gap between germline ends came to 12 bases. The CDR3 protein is CASSQGPGYGYTF. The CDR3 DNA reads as TGTGCCAGCAGCCAGGGGCCCGGGTATGGCTACACCTTC. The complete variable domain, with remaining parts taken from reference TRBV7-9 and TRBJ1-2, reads DTGVSQNPRHKITKRGQNVTFRCDPISEHNRLYWYRQTLGQGPEFLTYFQNEAQLEKSRLLSDRFSAERPKGSFSTLEIQRTEQGDSAMYLCASSQGPGYGYTFGSGTRLTVV.

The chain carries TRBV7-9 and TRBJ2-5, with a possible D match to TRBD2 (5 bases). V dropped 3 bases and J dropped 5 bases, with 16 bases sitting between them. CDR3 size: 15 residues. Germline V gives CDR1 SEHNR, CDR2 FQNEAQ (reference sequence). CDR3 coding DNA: TGTGCCAGCAGCTTCCTCCTTGAGGGTAGGGAGACCCAGTACTTC. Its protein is CASSFLLEGRETQYF.

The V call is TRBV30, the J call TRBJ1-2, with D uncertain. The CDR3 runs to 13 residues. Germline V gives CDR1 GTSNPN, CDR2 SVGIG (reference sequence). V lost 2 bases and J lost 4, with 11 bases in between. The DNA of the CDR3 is TGTGCCTGGAGTAGTACGGGGATCTATGGCTACACCTTC. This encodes CAWSSTGIYGYTF.

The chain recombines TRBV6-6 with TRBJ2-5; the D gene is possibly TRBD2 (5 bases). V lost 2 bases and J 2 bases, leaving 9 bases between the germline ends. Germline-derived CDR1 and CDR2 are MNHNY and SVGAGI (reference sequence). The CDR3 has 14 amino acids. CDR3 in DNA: TGTGCCAGCAGTTACGAGAGGGTTCAAGAGACCCAGTACTTC. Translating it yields CASSYERVQETQYF.

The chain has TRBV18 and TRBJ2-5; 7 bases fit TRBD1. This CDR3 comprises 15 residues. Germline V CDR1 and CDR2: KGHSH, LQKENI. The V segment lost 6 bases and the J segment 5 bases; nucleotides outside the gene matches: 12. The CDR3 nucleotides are TGTGCCAGCTCGCCAGACAGGGAGACAGGGGAGACCCAGTACTTC. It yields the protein CASSPDRETGETQYF.

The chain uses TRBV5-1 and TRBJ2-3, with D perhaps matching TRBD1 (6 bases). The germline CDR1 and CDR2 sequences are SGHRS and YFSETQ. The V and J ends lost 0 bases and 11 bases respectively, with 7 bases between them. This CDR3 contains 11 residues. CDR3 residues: CASSLDREQYF. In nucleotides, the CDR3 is TGCGCCAGCAGCTTGGACAGGGAGCAGTATTTT.

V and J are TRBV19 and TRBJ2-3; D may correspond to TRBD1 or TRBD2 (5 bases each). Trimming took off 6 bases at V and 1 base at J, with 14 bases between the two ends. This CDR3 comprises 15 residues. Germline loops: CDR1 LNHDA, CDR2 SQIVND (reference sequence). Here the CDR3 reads CASRGEPRGTDTQYF. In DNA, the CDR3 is TGTGCCAGTAGGGGGGAGCCCAGGGGCACAGATACGCAGTATTTT.

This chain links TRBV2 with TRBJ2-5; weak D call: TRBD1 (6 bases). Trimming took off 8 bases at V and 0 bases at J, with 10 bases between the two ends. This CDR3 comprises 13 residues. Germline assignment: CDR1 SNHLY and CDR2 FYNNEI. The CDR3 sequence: CASGRDNQETQYF. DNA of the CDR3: TGTGCCAGCGGACGGGACAACCAAGAGACCCAGTACTTC.

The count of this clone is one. The CDR3 sequence: CASMVNYGYTF. In DNA form, the CDR3 reads TGTGCCAGCATGGTAAACTATGGCTACACCTTC. The chain employs TRBV28 and TRBJ1-2, with D unclear. Germline loops: CDR1 MDHEN, CDR2 SYDVKM. The CDR3 consists of 11 residues. Trimming took off 7 bases at V and 2 bases at J, with 5 bases between the two ends.

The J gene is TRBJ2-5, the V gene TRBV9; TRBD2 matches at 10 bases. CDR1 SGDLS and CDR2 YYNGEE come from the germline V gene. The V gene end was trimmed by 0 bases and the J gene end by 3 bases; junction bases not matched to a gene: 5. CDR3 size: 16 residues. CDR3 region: CASSVGGLAGEETQYF. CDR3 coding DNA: TGTGCCAGCAGCGTAGGTGGGCTAGCGGGGGAAGAGACCCAGTACTTC.

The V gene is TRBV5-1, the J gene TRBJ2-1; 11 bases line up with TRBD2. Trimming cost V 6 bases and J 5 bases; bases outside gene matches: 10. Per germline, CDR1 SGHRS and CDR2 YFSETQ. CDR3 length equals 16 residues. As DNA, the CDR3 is TGCGCCAGCACCCAGGTGACTAGCGGGGATAACAATGAGCAGTTCTTC. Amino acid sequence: CASTQVTSGDNNEQFF. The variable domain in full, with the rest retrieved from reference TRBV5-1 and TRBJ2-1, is KAGVTQTPRYLIKTRGQQVTLSCSPISGHRSVSWYQQTPGQGLQFLFEYFSETQRNKGNFPGRFSGRQFSNSRSEMNVSTLELGDSALYLCASTQVTSGDNNEQFFGPGTRLTVL.

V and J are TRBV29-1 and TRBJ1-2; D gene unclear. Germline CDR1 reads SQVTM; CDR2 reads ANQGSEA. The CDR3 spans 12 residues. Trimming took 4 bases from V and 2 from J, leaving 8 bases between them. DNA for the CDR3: TGCAGCGTTGGATATTCGAACTATGGCTACACCTTC. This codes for CSVGYSNYGYTF.

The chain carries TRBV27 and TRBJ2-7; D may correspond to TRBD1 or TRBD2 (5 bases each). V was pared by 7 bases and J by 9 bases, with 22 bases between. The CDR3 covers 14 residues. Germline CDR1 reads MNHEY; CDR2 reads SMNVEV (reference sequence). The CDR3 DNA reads TGTGCCAGCAAGGGGACGGACTCTCGTAAGGTGCAGTACGTC. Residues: CASKGTDSRKVQYV.

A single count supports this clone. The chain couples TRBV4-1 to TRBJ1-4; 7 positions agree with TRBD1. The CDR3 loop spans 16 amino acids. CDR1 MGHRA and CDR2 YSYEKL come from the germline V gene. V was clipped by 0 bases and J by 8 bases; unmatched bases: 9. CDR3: CASSQDWAGGGEKLFF. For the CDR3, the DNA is TGCGCCAGCAGCCAAGATTGGGCAGGGGGAGGAGAAAAACTGTTTTTT.

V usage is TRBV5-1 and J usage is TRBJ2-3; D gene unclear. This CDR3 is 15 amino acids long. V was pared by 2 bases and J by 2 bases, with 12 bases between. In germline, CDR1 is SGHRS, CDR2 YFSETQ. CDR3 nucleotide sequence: TGCGCCAGCAGCTTAGGCAGGCCCCTCACAGATACGCAGTATTTT. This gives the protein CASSLGRPLTDTQYF.